This T cell receptor (beta chain) originates from a study of vaccination effects on CD4 cells after COVID-19. The table came from immunoSEQ multiplex PCR; TCRdb's copy has only in-frame clones and leaves some out. The sample consists of tens of thousands of clones, around 73% of them appearing once. CD4+ T cells were isolated after less than 13 days of culture. Two-dose vaccination with either BNT162b2 or mRNA-1273 was given to the participants. This CDR3 contains 13 residues. The junction had 4 bases not matched to a gene; V was cut back by 5 bases and J by 7 bases. Germline loops: CDR1 MDHEN, CDR2 SYDVKM. Remarks on this clone: Its target is unknown.

This receptor was identified in a human donor who received a COVID-19 vaccine. Sequencing used CD4+ T cells from PBMCs cultured without peptide, obtained after COVID-19 vaccination. The chain couples TRBV28 to TRBJ1-1; 10 positions match TRBD1. CDR3 DNA: TGTGCCAGCAGTCGGGGACAGGGGAATGAAGCTTTCTTT. Amino acids: CASSRGQGNEAFF.